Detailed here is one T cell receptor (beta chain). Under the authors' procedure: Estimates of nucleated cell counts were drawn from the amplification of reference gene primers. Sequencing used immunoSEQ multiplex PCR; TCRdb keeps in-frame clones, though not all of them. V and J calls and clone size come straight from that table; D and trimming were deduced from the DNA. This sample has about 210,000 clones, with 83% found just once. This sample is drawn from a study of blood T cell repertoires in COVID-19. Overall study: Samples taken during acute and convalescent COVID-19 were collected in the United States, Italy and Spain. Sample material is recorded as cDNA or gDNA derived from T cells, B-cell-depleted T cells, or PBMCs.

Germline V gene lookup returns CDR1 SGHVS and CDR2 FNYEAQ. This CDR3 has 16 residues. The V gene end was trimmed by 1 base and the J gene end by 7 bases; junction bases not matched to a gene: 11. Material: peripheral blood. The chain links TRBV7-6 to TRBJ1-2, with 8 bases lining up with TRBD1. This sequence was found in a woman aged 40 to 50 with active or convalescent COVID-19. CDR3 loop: CASSLDNGRGHAGYTF. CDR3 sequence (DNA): TGTGCCAGCAGCTTAGATAATGGCAGGGGGCATGCTGGCTACACCTTC.